These 32 T cell receptor beta chains came from one sample sequenced in a study of early T cells in non-severe SARS-CoV-2 infection (dated by TCRdb to the early 2020s). The protocol used for the library was 5' RACE. TCRdb shows the sequencer as NextSeq 500. In TCRdb, the public reads were trimmed at Q25 with fastp and aligned with MiXCR, with productive beta chains retained. CDR3 protein sequences are deduplicated, and each keeps its most common genes and DNA. The sample table lists fewer than 80,000 distinct CDR3 sequences, approximately 12% of them with a count of one. About 1.2% of the sample is in the top ten clones. This material consisted of whole blood, taken at baseline. The receptors were sampled from an adult who was a healthcare worker with PCR-confirmed SARS-CoV-2 infection or an uninfected control (not recorded which). The donor label of this sample is uncertain.

The chain recombines TRBV7-9 with TRBJ1-6; no definite D call. Trimming removed 4 bases from V and 9 bases from J, with 22 bases in between. The germline gives CDR1 SEHNR, CDR2 FQNEAQ (reference sequence). This CDR3 is built from 17 residues. The CDR3 DNA reads TGTGCCAGCAGCTATAGCTGGGGAGCACGCGGGAGTTCACCCCTCCACTTT. Amino acid sequence: CASSYSWGARGSSPLHF. The whole variable domain, remainder taken from reference TRBV7-9 and TRBJ1-6, is DTGVSQNPRHKITKRGQNVTFRCDPISEHNRLYWYRQTLGQGPEFLTYFQNEAQLEKSRLLSDRFSAERPKGSFSTLEIQRTEQGDSAMYLCASSYSWGARGSSPLHFGNGTRLTVT.

The gene calls are TRBV5-1 and TRBJ2-1; possible D gene TRBD2, 5 bases. The CDR3 is 11 amino acids. V was shortened by 6 bases and J by 10 bases, with 11 bases between the two germline ends. Germline CDR1 reads SGHRS; CDR2 reads YFSETQ. CDR3 loop: CASTEVGEQFF. The CDR3, as DNA: TGCGCCAGCACGGAGGTGGGCGAGCAGTTCTTC.

This clonotype was seen more than once but under ten times. The chain recombines TRBV5-4 with TRBJ2-3, with a possible D match to TRBD2 (5 bases). The CDR3 covers 14 residues. Germline V gene data show CDR1 as SGHNT and CDR2 as YYREEE (reference sequence). V lost 4 bases and J 0 bases, leaving 9 bases between the germline ends. Here the CDR3 reads CASSTGLSTDTQYF. The DNA of the CDR3 is TGTGCCAGCAGCACCGGACTGAGCACAGATACGCAGTATTTT.

This clonotype was detected a few times. This rearrangement joins TRBV3-1 to TRBJ1-3; possibly TRBD1 for D (5 bases). The V gene's germline CDR1 is LGHDT and CDR2 YNNKEL (reference sequence). V lost 2 bases and J lost 0, with 11 bases in between. The CDR3 is made up of 16 amino acids. CDR3 sequence: CASSQYVGDSGNTIYF. DNA of the CDR3: TGTGCCAGCAGCCAATATGTGGGGGACTCTGGAAACACCATATATTTT.

The CDR3 protein is CASTGTGREKLFF. As DNA, the CDR3 is TGTGCCAGCACTGGGACAGGGAGAGAAAAACTGTTTTTT. The genes are TRBV12-3 or TRBV12-4 and TRBJ1-4; TRBD1 matches 9 bases. This CDR3 has 13 amino acids. V trimming: 7 bases; J trimming: 8 bases; junction bases outside the gene matches: 5.

There are many counts of this clonotype. J is TRBJ2-5 and V is TRBV11-2; a weak D match, TRBD2 (6 bases). Looked up from germline, CDR1 is SGHAT and CDR2 is FQNNGV. V was shortened by 1 base and J by 5 bases, with 11 bases between the two germline ends. The CDR3 length is 14 residues. Here the CDR3 reads CASSLAGGIETQYF. The CDR3 region has the DNA TGTGCCAGCAGCTTAGCTGGGGGGATCGAGACCCAGTACTTC.

This clonotype was recorded at least ten times. This chain uses TRBV7-9 with TRBJ1-1; D uncertain. CDR1 and CDR2 from the germline V gene are SEHNR and FQNEAQ (reference sequence). This CDR3 has 15 residues. V dropped 5 bases and J dropped 0 bases, with 13 bases sitting between them. This CDR3 reads CASSQNRRMNTEAFF. CDR3 DNA: TGTGCCAGCAGCCAAAACCGGCGGATGAACACTGAAGCTTTCTTT.

This clonotype was detected only a few times. The chain joins TRBV6-2 or TRBV6-3 to TRBJ2-2, with 12 positions matching TRBD1. V shed 5 bases and J 3 bases; nucleotides not matched to a gene: 7. The CDR3 has 17 amino acids. Per the germline V gene, CDR1 is MNHEY and CDR2 is SVGEGT. This CDR3 is CASSIGTGGDYTGELFF. For the CDR3, the DNA is TGTGCCAGCAGTATTGGGACAGGGGGCGACTACACCGGGGAGCTGTTTTTT.

The table lists this clonotype with a few counts. V and J are TRBV6-1 and TRBJ1-1, with 7 positions matching TRBD1. The length of the CDR3 is 13 residues. CDR1 and CDR2 (germline): MNHNS, SASEGT. V was pared by 11 bases and J by 4 bases, with 10 bases of the junction left unmatched. The CDR3 bases are TGTGCCGGTATAACAGGGGCGGGCACTGAAGCTTTCTTT. It specifies CAGITGAGTEAFF.

The J gene is TRBJ2-7, the V gene TRBV4-1; D remains unclear. Germline CDR1 and CDR2: MGHRA and YSYEKL. The CDR3 sequence is 14 residues long. The V end lost 1 base, the J end lost 3 bases, and 10 bases lay between the germline ends. The CDR3 region has the DNA TGCGCCAGCAGCCAAGTGGAATTGGGCTACGAGCAGTACGTC. Its translation is CASSQVELGYEQYV.

The chain has TRBV7-2 and TRBJ2-2, with D unclear. The ends were cut back, 2 bases at V and 5 bases at J, with 9 bases in the middle. Germline-derived CDR1 and CDR2 are SGHTA and FQGNSA. CDR3 length: 14 amino acids. The CDR3: CASSLFRMTGELFF. The CDR3 DNA sequence: TGTGCCAGCAGCTTATTTCGGATGACCGGGGAGCTGTTTTTT.

Ten or more counts support this clonotype. The V call is TRBV6-1, the J call TRBJ1-2, with D possibly TRBD1 on 6 matching bases. Trimming cost V 6 bases and J 8 bases, with 16 bases left between them. Germline CDR1 MNHNS, CDR2 SASEGT. This CDR3 contains 13 residues. In DNA form, the CDR3 reads TGTGCCAGCAGGCCGGACAGCCCGGCGGGCTACACCTTC. It is translated as CASRPDSPAGYTF.

V gene TRBV5-1 combines with J gene TRBJ2-2, with a weak D call TRBD2 (5 bases). V was cut by 3 bases and J by 6 bases, with 9 bases left in between. Germline CDR1 SGHRS, CDR2 YFSETQ. CDR3 length: 13 amino acids. The CDR3 nucleotides are TGCGCCAGCAGCTCTCGACTATCCGGGGAGCTGTTTTTT. This gives the protein CASSSRLSGELFF. Together with reference TRBV5-1 and TRBJ2-2, the CDR3 gives the full variable domain: KAGVTQTPRYLIKTRGQQVTLSCSPISGHRSVSWYQQTPGQGLQFLFEYFSETQRNKGNFPGRFSGRQFSNSRSEMNVSTLELGDSALYLCASSSRLSGELFFGEGSRLTVL.

This clonotype showed up just a few times. V usage is TRBV2 and J usage is TRBJ1-2; no reliable D call. The V end lost 7 bases, the J end lost 8 bases, and 5 bases lay between the germline ends. CDR1 and CDR2 from the germline V gene are SNHLY and FYNNEI. CDR3 size: 9 residues. The CDR3 loop reads CASTGGYTF. DNA of the CDR3: TGTGCCAGCACGGGGGGCTACACCTTC.

This clonotype was counted at least ten times. This sequence joins TRBV20-1 and TRBJ2-1, with 9 bases fitting TRBD2. Germline trimming cut 7 bases from V and 7 bases from J; bases unmatched to any gene: 8. The V gene's germline CDR1 is DFQATT and CDR2 SNEGSKA (reference sequence). CDR3 length: 13 amino acids. The CDR3 spells CSVGGGAWNEQFF. CDR3 nucleotides: TGCAGTGTCGGCGGGGGGGCCTGGAATGAGCAGTTCTTC.

The table lists this clonotype with many counts. This chain joins TRBV9 and TRBJ2-5, with a weak D call TRBD1 (6 bases). V was shortened by 0 bases and J by 1 base, with 10 bases between the two germline ends. This CDR3 has 15 amino acids. Germline lookup yields CDR1 SGDLS and CDR2 YYNGEE. The DNA of the CDR3 is TGTGCCAGCAGCGTAGGGACAGCGACCCAAGAGACCCAGTACTTC. It yields the protein CASSVGTATQETQYF.

This clonotype was seen repeatedly, ten times or more. V usage is TRBV29-1 and J usage is TRBJ1-1; the D gene is possibly TRBD1 (5 bases). The germline gives CDR1 SQVTM, CDR2 ANQGSEA. Trimming stripped 2 bases from V and 5 bases from J, with 15 bases between. The CDR3 spans 14 residues. The CDR3 loop is CSVESLGAETEAFF. The DNA of the CDR3 is TGCAGCGTTGAATCCCTCGGGGCCGAAACTGAAGCTTTCTTT.

This clonotype has just a few counts. J is TRBJ2-3 and V is TRBV30; D unclear. The CDR3 runs to 15 residues. Trimming took off 0 bases at V and 0 bases at J, with 10 bases between the two ends. Germline values: CDR1 GTSNPN, CDR2 SVGIG (reference sequence). The CDR3 is CAWSVRVTSTDTQYF. Here the CDR3 DNA reads TGTGCCTGGAGTGTACGGGTAACAAGCACAGATACGCAGTATTTT.

In this sample, this clonotype turned up many times. J is TRBJ2-1 and V is TRBV3-1; 9 positions match TRBD2. This CDR3 has 17 residues. From germline, CDR1 is LGHDT and CDR2 YNNKEL (reference sequence). Trimming at V came to 0 bases and at J to 3 bases, leaving 6 bases not matched to a gene. The CDR3 protein is CASSQEVASGVYNEQFF. CDR3 DNA sequence: TGTGCCAGCAGCCAAGAGGTGGCTAGCGGGGTCTACAATGAGCAGTTCTTC.

This clonotype was recorded at least ten times. This chain uses TRBV5-1 with TRBJ1-1; possible D gene TRBD1, 5 bases. Germline assignment: CDR1 SGHRS and CDR2 YFSETQ. The V end lost 3 bases, the J end lost 1 base, and 10 bases lay between the germline ends. This CDR3 comprises 14 residues. The CDR3 protein is CASSYRTGNTEAFF. CDR3 sequence (DNA): TGCGCCAGCAGCTACCGAACAGGGAACACTGAAGCTTTCTTT.

This chain uses TRBV6-5 with TRBJ1-4, with 7 bases identical to TRBD1. Germline CDR1 MNHEY, CDR2 SVGAGI. The CDR3 spans 14 residues. The J segment lost 10 bases and the V segment lost 5 bases, leaving 10 bases of the junction unmatched. CDR3 residues: CASSPDRAQGKLFF. The CDR3 bases are TGTGCCAGCAGTCCCGACAGGGCCCAAGGAAAACTGTTTTTT.

V and J are TRBV6-2 or TRBV6-3 and TRBJ1-4; no definite D call. Trimming took 2 bases from V and 8 from J, leaving 12 bases between them. CDR1 is MNHEY, CDR2 SVGEGT, per germline. This CDR3 is built from 14 residues. CDR3 sequence: CASSYQNRGEKLFF. The CDR3 DNA is TGTGCCAGCAGTTACCAGAACCGTGGCGAAAAACTGTTTTTT.

The chain is built from TRBV2 and TRBJ2-7; D is unresolved. V was cut by 2 bases and J by 4 bases, with 9 bases left in between. Germline V CDR1 and CDR2: SNHLY, FYNNEI. There are 13 residues in the CDR3. The CDR3 region has the DNA TGTGCCAGCAGTGAAAGGCTTATGTACGAGCAGTACGTC. It is translated as CASSERLMYEQYV.

This rearrangement joins TRBV2 to TRBJ1-2, with D hard to call. Trimming left V 5 bases short and J 8 bases short, with 9 bases between. The CDR3 spans 11 residues. Germline CDR1 SNHLY, CDR2 FYNNEI. In DNA form, the CDR3 reads TGTGCCAGCAGTTACTCTGGGGGCTACACCTTC. This encodes CASSYSGGYTF.

In its sample, this clonotype was seen a few times. CDR3 DNA: TGCAGTGCTAGTTACAGGGAGGAAGCTTTCTTT. Translating it yields CSASYREEAFF. This chain connects TRBV20-1 to TRBJ1-1; tentative D call: TRBD1 (6 bases). Trimming stripped 3 bases from V and 8 bases from J, with 10 bases between. The CDR3 loop spans 11 amino acids. The V gene's germline CDR1 is DFQATT and CDR2 SNEGSKA (reference sequence).

This clonotype was seen at least ten times. This chain links TRBV10-3 with TRBJ2-7; no clear D gene. The CDR3 is 12 residues long. V lost 5 bases to trimming and J lost 3 bases, with 8 bases between them. CDR1 and CDR2 from the germline V gene are ENHRY and SYGVKD. CDR3 bases: TGTGCCATCAGTAACGCAGGCTACGAGCAGTACGTC. As protein: CAISNAGYEQYV.

The chain combines TRBV27 with TRBJ1-2; D ambiguous. Germline-derived CDR1 and CDR2 are MNHEY and SMNVEV (reference sequence). The ends were cut back, 0 bases at V and 6 bases at J, with 8 bases in the middle. The CDR3 runs 13 residues. CDR3 protein: CASSLSGLDGYTF. DNA for the CDR3: TGTGCCAGCAGTTTATCTGGGTTGGATGGCTACACCTTC.

The rearrangement uses TRBV20-1 and TRBJ2-5, with D perhaps TRBD2 (5 bases). The CDR3 runs 11 residues. CDR1 and CDR2 (germline): DFQATT, SNEGSKA (reference sequence). Trimming stripped 4 bases from V and 5 bases from J, with 8 bases between. Written as DNA, the CDR3 is TGCAGTGCTAATAGGGAGGAGACCCAGTACTTC. It yields the protein CSANREETQYF.

The chain uses TRBV29-1 and TRBJ2-2; possible D gene TRBD2, 7 bases. The germline gives CDR1 SQVTM, CDR2 ANQGSEA. The V end lost 8 bases, the J end lost 5 bases, and 12 bases lay between the germline ends. The CDR3 is 12 residues long. The CDR3 here is CSYREGTGELFF. The CDR3, as DNA: TGCAGCTACAGGGAGGGAACCGGGGAGCTGTTTTTT.

This clonotype has at least ten counts. The gene calls are TRBV20-1 and TRBJ2-5; 8 bases map to TRBD2. With 0 bases clipped from V and 1 base from J, the junction kept 7 bases outside the gene matches. Germline V lookup: CDR1 DFQATT, CDR2 SNEGSKA (reference sequence). This CDR3 has 16 amino acids. CDR3 nucleotide sequence: TGCAGTGCTAGAGACGTAACGGGGGGGCCCCAAGAGACCCAGTACTTC. Its protein product is CSARDVTGGPQETQYF.

The rearrangement links TRBV2 to TRBJ2-3, with 10 bases identical to TRBD1. The CDR3 is 16 amino acids. CDR1 SNHLY and CDR2 FYNNEI come from the germline V gene. Unmatched junction bases numbered 5, after V lost 5 bases and J lost 0 bases. The CDR3 protein is CASSYRDRGSTDTQYF. DNA of the CDR3: TGTGCCAGCAGTTACCGGGACAGGGGAAGCACAGATACGCAGTATTTT.

The chain links TRBV18 to TRBJ1-1; 7 nucleotides match TRBD1. Trimming removed 3 bases from V and 4 bases from J; junction bases left unmatched: 11. The germline gives CDR1 KGHSH, CDR2 LQKENI. The CDR3 has 16 residues. CDR3 sequence (DNA): TGTGCCAGCTCACCCCACGGAGGACAGGAGACCACTGAAGCTTTCTTT. The encoded protein is CASSPHGGQETTEAFF. The full variable domain, its missing parts supplied by reference TRBV18 and TRBJ1-1, is NAGVMQNPRHLVRRRGQEARLRCSPMKGHSHVYWYRQLPEEGLKFMVYLQKENIIDESGMPKERFSAEFPKEGPSILRIQQVVRGDSAAYFCASSPHGGQETTEAFFGQGTRLTVV.